The sequence of this T cell receptor beta chain was determined in a study of cytotoxic CD8 clonotypes in ibrutinib-treated CLL. Study details: Patients: some 11 relapsed/refractory, fewer than 16 treatment-naive, 17 to 18 IGHV unmutated.

Findings and limits, study-wide: Under treatment, the uncommon public clonotypes either contracted or remained stable.

Comment on this clone: Its antigen is not known.

The repertoire was sequenced with immunoSEQ multiplex PCR; TCRdb's copy has only in-frame clones and lacks some. The sample includes some 290,000 clones, 80% of them seen just once. The sequencing here drew on PBMCs, taken before ibrutinib treatment. This sequence was found in a human donor with chronic lymphocytic leukemia.

CDR3 loop: CASSPSSGNTIYF. The CDR3 DNA follows: TGTGCCAGCAGCCCGAGCTCTGGAAACACCATATATTTT. The chain employs TRBV7-2 and TRBJ1-3; D unclear. The V gene's germline CDR1 is SGHTA and CDR2 FQGNSA. V was shortened by 5 bases and J by 0 bases, with 5 bases between the two germline ends. This CDR3 is built from 13 residues.